This T cell receptor (beta chain) was profiled in a study of spatial heterogeneity in lung cancer. Study summary: The count of detected beta-chain sequences consistently exceeded that of alpha-chain sequences.

TCRdb re-derived calls from the 5' RACE reads in MiXCR, one entry per CDR3 protein. The data show 30,000 to 45,000 distinct CDR3 sequences, 3.1% seen once. This clonotype was picked up many times. Time point in this sample: sample taken at primary tumor resection. J gave up 7 bases and V 1 base, and 5 bases lay outside the gene matches. Germline CDR1 reads SGHDN; CDR2 reads FVKESK. The CDR3 spans 15 residues. This sequence was found in a male donor with early-stage non-small cell lung cancer. This material consisted of normal lung tissue next to the tumor, taken at surgery. This chain joins TRBV14 and TRBJ2-1; the match to TRBD2 covers 9 bases. The CDR3 nucleotides read TGTGCCAGCAGCCAAGCGACTAGCGGCAAAAATGAGCAGTTCTTC. Its translation: CASSQATSGKNEQFF.